This T cell receptor beta chain comes out of a study of CD8+ T cells in alopecia areata. Background on the study: Tofacitinib dosing lasted 6 to 18 months, which was then followed by 6 months off drug. Findings of the study overall: A large proportion of expanded lesional clones were detected persisting in scalp and blood during tofacitinib. Mice gave a clearer picture of TCR sharing than patients did, possibly for HLA-related reasons.

This sample's treatment: oral pan-JAK inhibitor, 5-10 mg twice daily. The investigators collected lesional scalp punch biopsies and peripheral blood from alopecia areata patients. The length of the CDR3 is 13 residues. The V gene lost 5 bases and the J gene lost 6 bases, with 11 bases spanning the gap. Germline values: CDR1 MRHNA, CDR2 SNTAGT. cDNA prepared by RNA extraction and subsequent reverse transcription served as the template for sequencing. TCRdb's copy holds only in-frame clones and misses some; the assay was immunoSEQ multiplex PCR. The repertoire has over 150,000 clones, around half of them found once; the top ten carry under 14%. This clone was seen more than once but under ten times. Its cognate antigen is unknown.

The chain couples TRBV6-4 to TRBJ2-1, with D possibly matching TRBD2 (5 bases). The clonotype originates from a human donor with alopecia areata. The sample consisted of CD8+ T cells sorted from blood, taken at week 24, from a patient treated with tofacitinib. CDR3 protein: CASSTGISNEQFF. The CDR3, as DNA: TGTGCCAGCAGTACGGGGATTAGCAATGAGCAGTTCTTC.